This TCR beta chain was documented in a study of control samples from healthy donors and cancer patients. This table comes from immunoSEQ multiplex PCR, and its TCRdb copy is limited to in-frame clones, with some not included. The sample consists of some 74,000 clones, about 95% of them appearing once. This TCR came from a woman in her thirties in good health. Sequenced material: blood.

The CDR3 region has the DNA TGTGCCAGCAGCCTTGGTACAGGGGTCCATGGCTACACCTTC. This codes for CASSLGTGVHGYTF. J is TRBJ1-2 and V is TRBV5-6, with 7 bases identical to TRBD1. CDR3 length: 14 amino acids. Trimming took 4 bases from V and 6 from J; bases not matched to a gene: 9. Germline V gene lookup returns CDR1 SGHDT and CDR2 YYEEEE.